The 20 T cell receptor beta chains below all came from one sample that was sequenced in a study of blood T cells in healthy people across ages (dated by TCRdb to the mid-2010s). The library relied on 5' RACE. The sequencing machine was an Illumina HiSeq 2500. A second PCR of 7 to 11 cycles was performed with a sample-barcoded 5' primer and a J-beta primer mix. TCRdb reprocessed the public reads (quality trimming at Q25 with fastp, clone calling with MiXCR) and kept in-frame beta chains. A single entry per CDR3 protein holds the most common genes and DNA from its merged rows. The sample yields some 1.6 million distinct CDR3 sequences; about 31% were counted once. The ten biggest clones cover approximately 10% of the sample. The sample comprised blood. The receptors were gathered from a woman aged 30 to 39 in good health.

In its sample, this clonotype was seen a few times. The genes are TRBV20-1 and TRBJ1-2, with D perhaps matching TRBD1 (5 bases). CDR3 length: 13 amino acids. Germline values: CDR1 DFQATT, CDR2 SNEGSKA (reference sequence). The V and J ends lost 0 bases and 6 bases respectively, with 11 bases between them. The CDR3 sequence is CSARDRQGHGYTF. DNA of the CDR3: TGCAGTGCTAGAGATCGGCAGGGACATGGCTACACCTTC.

This clonotype was seen only a few times. The chain recombines TRBV5-1 with TRBJ1-2, with 7 bases identical to TRBD1. The V and J ends lost 3 bases and 2 bases, in that order; junction bases with no gene match: 13. Germline V CDR1 and CDR2: SGHRS, YFSETQ. The CDR3 covers 17 residues. CDR3: CASSSTYLVQGNYGYTF. CDR3 DNA: TGCGCCAGCAGCTCGACCTACCTCGTACAGGGGAACTATGGCTACACCTTC. Drawing the rest from reference TRBV5-1 and TRBJ1-2, the complete variable domain is KAGVTQTPRYLIKTRGQQVTLSCSPISGHRSVSWYQQTPGQGLQFLFEYFSETQRNKGNFPGRFSGRQFSNSRSEMNVSTLELGDSALYLCASSSTYLVQGNYGYTFGSGTRLTVV.

This chain joins TRBV2 and TRBJ1-2, with 9 nucleotides matching TRBD1. The germline CDR1 and CDR2 sequences are SNHLY and FYNNEI. V lost 8 bases to trimming and J lost 8 bases; unmatched junction nucleotides: 6. The CDR3 is 12 residues long. CDR3 nucleotide sequence: TGTGCCAGCGACCGGGACAGGGAGGGCTACACCTTC. It is translated as CASDRDREGYTF.

This chain uses TRBV30 with TRBJ2-7; D remains ambiguous. The germline V gene has CDR1 GTSNPN and CDR2 SVGIG (reference sequence). Trimming stripped 0 bases from V and 7 bases from J, with 10 bases between. CDR3 length equals 12 residues. The CDR3 DNA follows: TGTGCCTGGAGTGTAGGTCCCCCGGAGCAGTACTTC. Amino acids: CAWSVGPPEQYF. The full variable domain, with the rest looked up from reference TRBV30 and TRBJ2-7, is SQTIHQWPATLVQPVGSPLSLECTVEGTSNPNLYWYRQAAGRGLQLLFYSVGIGQISSEVPQNLSASRPQDRQFILSSKKLLLSDSGFYLCAWSVGPPEQYFGPGTRLTVT.

The rearrangement joins TRBV20-1 to TRBJ1-2; D is perhaps TRBD1 (5 bases). This CDR3 contains 16 residues. Germline assignment: CDR1 DFQATT and CDR2 SNEGSKA (reference sequence). Trimming pared 3 bases from V and 4 bases from J, leaving 21 bases between. The CDR3 DNA follows: TGCAGTGCTAGCCTATGGGACTCCCGCCGGGGCTATGGCTACACCTTC. Translating gives CSASLWDSRRGYGYTF.

This rearrangement joins TRBV9 to TRBJ2-5, with TRBD2 identical over 10 bases. The germline CDR1 and CDR2 sequences are SGDLS and YYNGEE. Trimming cost V 0 bases and J 2 bases; bases outside gene matches: 7. CDR3 length: 17 residues. The CDR3 reads CASSVADLLAGQETQYF. The CDR3 DNA reads as TGTGCCAGCAGCGTAGCCGACTTACTAGCGGGGCAAGAGACCCAGTACTTC.

This clonotype appeared many times. The rearrangement uses TRBV5-1 and TRBJ1-2; D possibly corresponds to TRBD1 (5 bases). Germline CDR1 SGHRS, CDR2 YFSETQ. Trimming pared 4 bases from V and 7 bases from J, leaving 14 bases between. The CDR3 loop spans 13 amino acids. CDR3 in amino acids: CASSPDGTFGYTF. The CDR3 DNA is TGCGCCAGCAGCCCCGACGGGACTTTTGGCTACACCTTC.

Note on this clonotype: Being one base from a much bigger clone, this may be a read error. The V call is TRBV29-1, the J call TRBJ2-7, with 12 bases that match TRBD2. Germline-derived CDR1 and CDR2 are SQVTM and ANQGSEA. This CDR3 contains 17 residues. DNA for the CDR3: TGCAGCGTTGAAGTGGTGGCACTAGCGGGGGGTTCCTACAAGCAGTACTTC. Translating it yields CSVEVVALAGGSYKQYF.

This clonotype occurred a few times. The genes are TRBV5-1 and TRBJ2-7, with TRBD2 identical over 10 bases. With 2 bases clipped from V and 4 bases from J, the junction kept 9 bases outside the gene matches. Germline V gives CDR1 SGHRS, CDR2 YFSETQ. The CDR3 is made up of 16 amino acids. The DNA for the CDR3 is TGCGCCAGCAGCTTTGGTAGCCGGACTAGCGGTTACGAGCAGTACTTC. Protein sequence: CASSFGSRTSGYEQYF.

V and J are TRBV9 and TRBJ2-7; D is perhaps TRBD2 (6 bases). The CDR3 contains 15 residues. Germline-derived CDR1 and CDR2 are SGDLS and YYNGEE. V gave up 0 bases and J gave up 0 bases, with 10 bases separating them. The CDR3 protein is CASSVGGGISYEQYF. Written as DNA, the CDR3 is TGTGCCAGCAGCGTAGGTGGAGGGATCTCCTACGAGCAGTACTTC. The complete variable domain, with remaining parts taken from reference TRBV9 and TRBJ2-7, reads DSGVTQTPKHLITATGQRVTLRCSPRSGDLSVYWYQQSLDQGLQFLIQYYNGEERAKGNILERFSAQQFPDLHSELNLSSLELGDSALYFCASSVGGGISYEQYFGPGTRLTVT.

This clonotype was recorded a few times. The gene calls are TRBV20-1 and TRBJ2-7; 13 bases are shared with TRBD2. The CDR3 has 16 amino acids. V was clipped by 3 bases and J by 4 bases; unmatched bases: 9. Germline lookup yields CDR1 DFQATT and CDR2 SNEGSKA (reference sequence). The CDR3 reads CSASRRGLAGTYEQYF. The DNA for the CDR3 is TGCAGTGCTAGCCGCAGGGGACTAGCGGGAACATACGAGCAGTACTTC.

The chain recombines TRBV5-5 with TRBJ2-1; 10 nucleotides agree with TRBD1. With 4 bases clipped from V and 6 bases from J, the junction kept 7 bases outside the gene matches. The V gene's germline CDR1 is SGHKS and CDR2 YYEKEE (reference sequence). The CDR3 runs to 15 residues. This chain's CDR3 is CASSRGTGEINEQFF. The CDR3 DNA sequence: TGTGCCAGCAGCCGAGGGACAGGGGAGATCAATGAGCAGTTCTTC. Full variable domain (rest looked up from reference TRBV5-5 and TRBJ2-1): DAGVTQSPTHLIKTRGQQVTLRCSPISGHKSVSWYQQVLGQGPQFIFQYYEKEERGRGNFPDRFSARQFPNYSSELNVNALLLGDSALYLCASSRGTGEINEQFFGPGTRLTVL.

The V call is TRBV6-1, the J call TRBJ2-2; possibly TRBD1 for D (6 bases). The V end was cut by 4 bases, the J end by 0 bases, with 12 bases between. CDR1 is MNHNS and CDR2 is SASEGT in the germline V gene. The CDR3 is made up of 16 amino acids. CDR3 nucleotide sequence: TGTGCCAGCAGTGCACAACAGGGTACGAACACCGGGGAGCTGTTTTTT. Translating gives CASSAQQGTNTGELFF.

For the CDR3, the DNA is TGCGCCAGCAGCGCGGCCGGGACAGCACCCTCTGGGGCCAACGTCCTGACTTTC. This translates into CASSAAGTAPSGANVLTF. The chain joins TRBV5-1 to TRBJ2-6, with 7 bases aligning to TRBD1. V lost 4 bases to trimming and J lost 0 bases; unmatched junction nucleotides: 10. This CDR3 has 18 amino acids. The V gene's germline CDR1 is SGHRS and CDR2 YFSETQ. Full variable domain (outside the CDR3, taken from reference TRBV5-1 and TRBJ2-6): KAGVTQTPRYLIKTRGQQVTLSCSPISGHRSVSWYQQTPGQGLQFLFEYFSETQRNKGNFPGRFSGRQFSNSRSEMNVSTLELGDSALYLCASSAAGTAPSGANVLTFGAGSRLTVL.

This clonotype was detected a few times. The chain combines TRBV4-2 with TRBJ2-1; TRBD2 agrees at 12 bases. CDR3 length equals 17 residues. Germline lookup yields CDR1 LGHNA and CDR2 YNFKEQ. J gave up 8 bases and V 0 bases, and 8 bases lay outside the gene matches. The CDR3 coding sequence is TGTGCCAGCAGCCAAGATCCCCTAGCGGGGGGGTACCATGAGCAGTTCTTC. Protein sequence: CASSQDPLAGGYHEQFF.

The rearrangement uses TRBV5-1 and TRBJ1-6; D is perhaps TRBD1 (5 bases). The CDR3 extends over 18 amino acids. Trimming removed 2 bases at V and 7 bases at J, with 22 bases between. Per the germline V gene, CDR1 is SGHRS and CDR2 is YFSETQ. CDR3 sequence (DNA): TGCGCCAGCAGCTTCCAGGGAGTTGGGCAGGCCCTCAATTCACCCCTCCACTTT. Its translation is CASSFQGVGQALNSPLHF.

This sequence joins TRBV20-1 and TRBJ1-2; D is ambiguous. Trimming stripped 2 bases from V and 0 bases from J, with 13 bases between. The CDR3 consists of 15 residues. CDR1 is DFQATT and CDR2 is SNEGSKA in the germline V gene (reference sequence). The CDR3, as DNA: TGCAGTGCTAGACCTCTGGTGGCGGCTAACTATGGCTACACCTTC. Protein sequence: CSARPLVAANYGYTF.

This clonotype occurred many times. The rearrangement links TRBV27 to TRBJ2-3, with 11 positions matching TRBD2. The germline V gene has CDR1 MNHEY and CDR2 SMNVEV (reference sequence). This CDR3 comprises 15 residues. With 3 bases clipped from V and 3 bases from J, the junction kept 2 bases outside the gene matches. The DNA for the CDR3 is TGTGCCAGCAGTTTGGCTAGCGGGAGGACAGATACGCAGTATTTT. Amino acid sequence: CASSLASGRTDTQYF.

The chain has TRBV6-1 and TRBJ1-4, with D tentatively TRBD1 (5 bases). V dropped 3 bases and J dropped 7 bases, with 12 bases sitting between them. CDR1 and CDR2 from the germline V gene are MNHNS and SASEGT. This CDR3 is built from 14 residues. Written as DNA, the CDR3 is TGTGCCAGCAGTGAGGGCAGGGTCGGTGAAAAACTGTTTTTT. Its translation is CASSEGRVGEKLFF.

A single count supports this clonotype. This rearrangement joins TRBV30 to TRBJ1-2, with unresolved D. This CDR3 has 13 amino acids. The germline V gene has CDR1 GTSNPN and CDR2 SVGIG (reference sequence). Trimming pared 1 base from V and 6 bases from J, leaving 12 bases between. The CDR3 reads CAWSAPGTNGYTF. CDR3 coding DNA: TGTGCCTGGAGTGCTCCAGGCACGAATGGCTACACCTTC.